The next 26 T cell receptor beta chains were all read from a single sample in a study of cytomegalovirus exposure and HLA in healthy donors. The study ran its PCR with 60 Vbeta and 13 Jbeta primers. Repertoires were generated with immunoSEQ multiplex PCR, while TCRdb's copy carries only in-frame clones and drops some. The sample includes under 200,000 clones, over 80% seen only once; the top ten take 4.5%. The sample consisted of PBMCs. The receptors stem from a woman between 50 and 59 years old in good health and CMV-seropositive.

The V gene is TRBV5-8, the J gene TRBJ2-5; 13 positions match TRBD2. Trimming removed 0 bases from V and 5 bases from J; junction bases left unmatched: 7. CDR1 SGHTS and CDR2 YDEGEE come from the germline V gene. The CDR3 contains 17 residues. Here the CDR3 reads CASSLGGLAGVGETQYF. DNA for the CDR3: TGTGCCAGCAGCTTGGGCGGACTAGCGGGAGTTGGGGAGACCCAGTACTTC.

This chain connects TRBV10-3 to TRBJ2-2, with D maybe TRBD1 (7 bases). Looked up from germline, CDR1 is ENHRY and CDR2 is SYGVKD. V lost 10 bases, J lost 3 bases, and 12 bases lay in between. The CDR3 runs to 13 residues. CDR3 sequence: CATQGGDTGELFF. CDR3 DNA sequence: TGTGCCACTCAGGGGGGCGACACCGGGGAGCTGTTTTTT.

This clone appeared a few times. DNA for the CDR3: TGTGCCAGCAGCGTAAGCCTAGCGGGAGGAGGGACAGATACGCAGTATTTT. It translates to CASSVSLAGGGTDTQYF. The V and J genes are TRBV9 and TRBJ2-3; TRBD2 agrees at 11 bases. The CDR3 sequence is 17 residues long. The germline gives CDR1 SGDLS, CDR2 YYNGEE. V shed 1 base and J 3 bases; nucleotides not matched to a gene: 7.

The chain is built from TRBV9 and TRBJ2-7, with 8 bases fitting TRBD2. Trimming took 4 bases from V and 6 from J; bases not matched to a gene: 9. There are 14 residues in the CDR3. Germline V CDR1 and CDR2: SGDLS, YYNGEE. The CDR3: CASSSIAGTGEQYF. The CDR3 DNA reads as TGTGCCAGCAGCTCTATAGCGGGAACGGGCGAGCAGTACTTC.

The J gene is TRBJ2-1, the V gene TRBV18; 7 positions match TRBD1. This CDR3 spans 13 amino acids. Trimming took 2 bases from V and 10 from J; bases not matched to a gene: 5. Germline lookup yields CDR1 KGHSH and CDR2 LQKENI. DNA for the CDR3: TGTGCCAGCTCACCAGAGACAGGGTGGGAGCAGTTCTTC. Its translation is CASSPETGWEQFF. The full variable domain, with the rest looked up from reference TRBV18 and TRBJ2-1, is NAGVMQNPRHLVRRRGQEARLRCSPMKGHSHVYWYRQLPEEGLKFMVYLQKENIIDESGMPKERFSAEFPKEGPSILRIQQVVRGDSAAYFCASSPETGWEQFFGPGTRLTVL.

This chain uses TRBV7-2 with TRBJ1-2; D not resolved. Germline CDR1 SGHTA, CDR2 FQGNSA. Between the trimmed V and J ends, which lost 3 bases and 5 bases, there was a span of 7 bases. This CDR3 comprises 12 residues. The CDR3 DNA is TGTGCCAGCAGCTTGAGGAAATATGGCTACACCTTC. Protein sequence: CASSLRKYGYTF.

The chain carries TRBV28 and TRBJ1-5; D is unclear. V was clipped by 5 bases and J by 11 bases, with 19 bases between them. The germline CDR1 and CDR2 sequences are MDHEN and SYDVKM. The CDR3 runs 14 residues. The CDR3 bases are TGTGCCAGCAGTCTTGGCCCGGAGTTTTCGGCCCAGCATTTT. It specifies CASSLGPEFSAQHF.

This chain uses TRBV7-2 with TRBJ2-1; 7 bases agree with TRBD1. Germline CDR1 reads SGHTA; CDR2 reads FQGNSA. This CDR3 has 14 amino acids. With 5 bases clipped from V and 2 bases from J, the junction kept 3 bases outside the gene matches. CDR3 protein: CASSMTGPYNEQFF. CDR3 sequence (DNA): TGTGCCAGCAGCATGACAGGGCCCTACAATGAGCAGTTCTTC. The full variable domain, in which reference TRBV7-2 and TRBJ2-1 provide the parts outside the CDR3, is GAGVSQSPSNKVTEKGKDVELRCDPISGHTALYWYRQSLGQGLEFLIYFQGNSAPDKSGLPSDRFSAERTGGSVSTLTIQRTQQEDSAVYLCASSMTGPYNEQFFGPGTRLTVL.

The CDR3 loop reads CASSPRGPGGPGETQYF. The CDR3 DNA follows: TGTGCCAGCAGTCCCAGGGGCCCGGGAGGGCCGGGGGAGACCCAGTACTTC. The chain links TRBV7-3 to TRBJ2-5; 8 bases match TRBD2. V lost 6 bases and J lost 5; bases outside the gene matches: 17. Germline CDR1 reads SGHTA; CDR2 reads FQGTGA. The length of the CDR3 is 17 residues.

This clone turned up a few times. Here the CDR3 DNA reads TGCGGGGTTGACCGCTGGGCGGGAGGGCCGGGGAATGAGCAGTTCTTC. It yields the protein CGVDRWAGGPGNEQFF. This chain joins TRBV23-1 and TRBJ2-1; 9 nucleotides align to TRBD2. TRBV23-1 is an ORF, with its function uncertain. CDR3 length: 16 amino acids.

This clone was seen just once. The chain carries TRBV29-1 and TRBJ2-7, with 12 bases identical to TRBD2. This CDR3 has 14 residues. Germline CDR1 reads SQVTM; CDR2 reads ANQGSEA. V lost 7 bases to trimming and J lost 3 bases; unmatched junction nucleotides: 7. Here the CDR3 reads CSAKTSGGFYEQYF. In nucleotides, the CDR3 is TGCAGCGCCAAAACTAGCGGGGGGTTCTACGAGCAGTACTTC.

This chain connects TRBV18 to TRBJ2-3; perhaps TRBD1 as D (6 bases). Deletions cut 4 bases from V and 6 bases from J, with 17 bases between. Germline loops: CDR1 KGHSH, CDR2 LQKENI. The CDR3 length is 15 residues. CDR3 sequence reads: CASSLLLPQGDTQYF. In nucleotides, the CDR3 is TGTGCCAGCTCACTGTTACTCCCCCAGGGGGATACGCAGTATTTT.

The chain has TRBV7-3 and TRBJ2-1; possible D gene TRBD2, 5 bases. Germline V CDR1 and CDR2: SGHTA, FQGTGA. The CDR3 runs 14 residues. With 4 bases removed from V and 6 bases from J, the gap between germline ends came to 13 bases. In nucleotides, the CDR3 is TGTGCCAGCAGCTCCCCAGGAAGCGGCAATGAGCAGTTCTTC. This codes for CASSSPGSGNEQFF.

A word on this clone: An end of the junction differs from the germline gene, which may be a read error. V usage is TRBV7-9 and J usage is TRBJ1-2; D remains ambiguous. CDR3 length equals 13 residues. Germline-derived CDR1 and CDR2 are SEHNR and FQNEAQ (reference sequence). The CDR3 spells CSSSLDPSYGYTF. The CDR3 DNA sequence: TGTTCCAGCAGCTTAGATCCGTCGTATGGCTACACCTTC.

The V call is TRBV4-2, the J call TRBJ2-1, with TRBD1 as a possible D gene (5 bases). Germline CDR1 LGHNA, CDR2 YNFKEQ. V lost 0 bases, J lost 8 bases, and 17 bases lay in between. The CDR3 runs to 16 residues. This CDR3 reads CASSQDGANLWDEQFF. The CDR3 DNA follows: TGTGCCAGCAGCCAAGATGGGGCCAACCTCTGGGATGAGCAGTTCTTC.

The chain couples TRBV11-2 to TRBJ2-3, with D possibly matching TRBD2 (7 bases). Germline lookup yields CDR1 SGHAT and CDR2 FQNNGV. The germline V and J ends were trimmed by 0 bases and 5 bases, with 15 bases remaining between them. This CDR3 spans 16 amino acids. Written as DNA, the CDR3 is TGTGCCAGCAGCTTAGATCTAAGGGGGGGCCAAGATACGCAGTATTTT. It is translated as CASSLDLRGGQDTQYF.

This clone has only one observation. This sequence joins TRBV9 and TRBJ1-1; no reliable D call. V lost 0 bases and J 6 bases, leaving 12 bases between the germline ends. The CDR3 is 14 amino acids. CDR1 and CDR2 (germline): SGDLS, YYNGEE. This CDR3 is CASSVVTGTPEAFF. The CDR3 bases are TGTGCCAGCAGCGTAGTCACGGGAACCCCTGAAGCTTTCTTT.

The sample holds a few counts of this clone. The chain joins TRBV7-3 to TRBJ2-3, with 16 bases fitting TRBD2. The V segment lost 3 bases and the J segment 5 bases; nucleotides outside the gene matches: 2. Germline V gene lookup returns CDR1 SGHTA and CDR2 FQGTGA. The CDR3 is 16 amino acids. As DNA, the CDR3 is TGTGCCAGCAGCTTTGGGACTAGCGGGGGGGGAGATACGCAGTATTTT. The encoded protein is CASSFGTSGGGDTQYF.

This sequence joins TRBV29-1 and TRBJ2-1; TRBD2 matches 8 bases. Germline CDR1 SQVTM, CDR2 ANQGSEA. This CDR3 spans 13 amino acids. With V trimmed by 5 bases and J by 6 bases, 6 bases remained unmatched. CDR3 in amino acids: CSVSSGSSNEQFF. The DNA for the CDR3 is TGCAGCGTTTCCAGCGGGAGCAGCAATGAGCAGTTCTTC.

The chain has TRBV11-3 and TRBJ2-2; 9 bases align to TRBD1. This CDR3 is 15 amino acids long. The V and J ends lost 5 bases and 7 bases, in that order; junction bases with no gene match: 8. Germline CDR1 SGHNT, CDR2 YENEEA. The CDR3 loop is CASSPQGAQSGELFF. CDR3 bases: TGTGCCAGCAGCCCACAGGGGGCGCAGAGCGGGGAGCTGTTTTTT.

This chain connects TRBV27 to TRBJ2-7; 7 bases agree with TRBD2. The CDR3 contains 15 residues. The germline V gene encodes CDR1 MNHEY and CDR2 SMNVEV (reference sequence). With V trimmed by 5 bases and J by 1 base, 8 bases remained unmatched. The CDR3 DNA follows: TGTGCCAGCAGTCCGACTAGCATGCGGTCCTACGAGCAGTACTTC. It encodes CASSPTSMRSYEQYF.

This clone appeared a few times. V is TRBV6-5 and J is TRBJ1-2, with 7 bases lining up with TRBD1. CDR1 and CDR2 (germline): MNHEY, SVGAGI. V lost 5 bases to trimming and J lost 6 bases; unmatched junction nucleotides: 6. The CDR3 runs 13 residues. The CDR3 nucleotides read TGTGCCAGCAGTCTATACCAGGGGGATGGCTACACCTTC. This translates into CASSLYQGDGYTF.

This clone was seen many times. V is TRBV7-6 and J is TRBJ1-1; D unclear. The CDR3 totals 15 residues. Deletions cut 1 base from V and 0 bases from J, with 9 bases between. CDR1 and CDR2 (germline): SGHVS, FNYEAQ. Written as DNA, the CDR3 is TGTGCCAGCAGCTTAGAGTCTGAGATGAACACTGAAGCTTTCTTT. This sequence encodes CASSLESEMNTEAFF.

The chain couples TRBV12-5 to TRBJ2-5, with 9 bases identical to TRBD2. V lost 5 bases and J lost 7; bases outside the gene matches: 5. Looked up from germline, CDR1 is LGHNT and CDR2 is FRNRAP. The CDR3 consists of 13 residues. The CDR3 protein is CASGVAGVGTQYF. The CDR3 region has the DNA TGTGCTAGTGGTGTAGCGGGAGTAGGGACCCAGTACTTC.

The chain uses TRBV14 and TRBJ2-5; D ambiguous. The CDR3 runs 13 residues. Trimming took off 4 bases at V and 0 bases at J, with 6 bases between the two ends. CDR1 is SGHDN and CDR2 is FVKESK in the germline V gene. The CDR3 spells CASSLQNQETQYF. The CDR3 coding sequence is TGTGCCAGCAGCCTACAGAACCAAGAGACCCAGTACTTC.

The V and J genes are TRBV29-1 and TRBJ1-4; D might be TRBD1 (6 bases). V shed 4 bases and J shed 7 bases, with 7 bases lying between them. Germline lookup yields CDR1 SQVTM and CDR2 ANQGSEA. The CDR3 consists of 11 residues. CDR3 coding DNA: TGCAGCGTTGGGACAGCTGAAAAACTGTTTTTT. It is translated as CSVGTAEKLFF.